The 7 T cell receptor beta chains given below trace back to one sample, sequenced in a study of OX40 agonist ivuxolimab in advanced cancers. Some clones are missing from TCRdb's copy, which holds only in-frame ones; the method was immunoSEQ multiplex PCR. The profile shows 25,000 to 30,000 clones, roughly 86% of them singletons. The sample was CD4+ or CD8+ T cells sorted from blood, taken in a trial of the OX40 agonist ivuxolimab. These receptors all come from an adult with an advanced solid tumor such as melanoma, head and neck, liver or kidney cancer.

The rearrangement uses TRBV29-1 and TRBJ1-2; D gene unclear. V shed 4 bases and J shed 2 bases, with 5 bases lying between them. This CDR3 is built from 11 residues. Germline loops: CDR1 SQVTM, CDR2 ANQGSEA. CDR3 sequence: CSVGANYGYTF. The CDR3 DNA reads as TGCAGCGTTGGGGCCAACTATGGCTACACCTTC. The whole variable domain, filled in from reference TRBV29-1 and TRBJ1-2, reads SAVISQKPSRDICQRGTSLTIQCQVDSQVTMMFWYRQQPGQSLTLIATANQGSEATYESGFVIDKFPISRPNLTFSTLTVSNMSPEDSSIYLCSVGANYGYTFGSGTRLTVV.

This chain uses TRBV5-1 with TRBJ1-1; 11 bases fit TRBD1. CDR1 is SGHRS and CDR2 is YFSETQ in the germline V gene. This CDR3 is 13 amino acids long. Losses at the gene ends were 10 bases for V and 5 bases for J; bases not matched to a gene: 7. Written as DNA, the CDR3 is TGCGCCGGCCGGGACAGGGGGTTTACTGAAGCTTTCTTT. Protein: CAGRDRGFTEAFF.

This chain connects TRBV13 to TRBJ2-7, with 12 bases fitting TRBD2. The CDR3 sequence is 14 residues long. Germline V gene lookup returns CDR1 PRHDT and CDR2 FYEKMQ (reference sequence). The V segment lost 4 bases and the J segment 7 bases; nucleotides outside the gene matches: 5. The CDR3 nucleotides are TGTGCCAGCAGCTCTCTAGCGGGGGGGCGGGAGCAGTACTTC. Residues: CASSSLAGGREQYF.

In DNA, the CDR3 is TGTGCCAGCAGCCAAGTTGGTTGGGACAGACAAGAGACCCAGTACTTC. Residues: CASSQVGWDRQETQYF. V usage is TRBV4-2 and J usage is TRBJ2-5; 7 positions match TRBD1. Germline assignment: CDR1 LGHNA and CDR2 YNFKEQ. The CDR3 is made up of 16 amino acids. V lost 1 base and J lost 2; bases outside the gene matches: 7.

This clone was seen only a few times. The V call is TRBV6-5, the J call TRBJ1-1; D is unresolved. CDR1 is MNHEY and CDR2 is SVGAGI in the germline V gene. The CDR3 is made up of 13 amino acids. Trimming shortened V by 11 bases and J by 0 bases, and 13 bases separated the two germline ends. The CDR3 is CASAIGMNTEAFF. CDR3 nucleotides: TGTGCCTCAGCAATAGGTATGAACACTGAAGCTTTCTTT.

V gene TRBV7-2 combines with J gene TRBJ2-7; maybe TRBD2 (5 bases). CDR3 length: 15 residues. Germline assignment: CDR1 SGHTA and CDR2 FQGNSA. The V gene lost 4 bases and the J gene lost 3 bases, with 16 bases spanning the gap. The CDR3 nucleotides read TGTGCCAGCAGCTCGTTCGTCAGCGGAGGCTACGAGCAGTACTTC. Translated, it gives CASSSFVSGGYEQYF.

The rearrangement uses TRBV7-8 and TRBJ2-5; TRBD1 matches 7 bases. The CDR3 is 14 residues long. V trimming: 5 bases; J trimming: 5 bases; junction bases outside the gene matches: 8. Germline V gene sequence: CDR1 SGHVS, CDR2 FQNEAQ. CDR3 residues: CASSIDRVIETQYF. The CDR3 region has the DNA TGTGCCAGCAGCATTGACAGGGTTATCGAGACCCAGTACTTC.